The rows below give T cell receptor beta chains drawn from one sample of a study of shared clonotypes between healthy human individuals. Data came from immunoSEQ multiplex PCR; TCRdb stores just in-frame clones and leaves some out. The table includes roughly 2.2 million clones, roughly 90% detected once. Sample: naive CD4+ T cells from PBMCs. These receptors all stem from a man in his late teens or twenties in good health. Some clones in this sample may be carry-over from other donors' samples. Each CDR3 is given with its conserved first and last residue. The D gene is left open where the match is weak. A row's size may be missing; if present it is once, few, many or a size class.

TRBV10-3	-	-	TRBJ2-1	13	CAISEAPNNEQFF	TGTGCCATAAGCGAAGCCCCTAATAATGAGCAGTTCTTC
TRBV6-5	TRBD2	-	TRBJ2-3	15	CASRPIAGAVDTQYF	TGTGCCAGCAGACCAATAGCGGGAGCGGTAGATACGCAGTATTTT
TRBV6-1	TRBD1	-	TRBJ1-1	13	CASRLRQGAEAFF	TGTGCCAGCAGACTTAGACAGGGGGCTGAAGCTTTCTTT
TRBV5-4	TRBD2	-	TRBJ2-7	18	CASSSGTSGRATLYEQYF	TGTGCCAGCAGCTCCGGGACTAGCGGGAGGGCCACGCTCTACGAGCAGTACTTC
TRBV5-1	-	-	TRBJ2-2	16	CASSLAPDPGAGELFF	TGCGCCAGCAGCTTGGCCCCGGACCCCGGGGCCGGGGAGCTGTTTTTT
TRBV4-2	-	-	TRBJ1-2	15	CASSQDLGAPSGYTF	TGTGCCAGCAGCCAAGATCTGGGTGCCCCCTCCGGCTACACCTTC
TRBV7-3	-	once	TRBJ2-7	14	CASSLSPGVGEQYF	TGTGCCAGCAGCTTATCACCAGGGGTCGGCGAGCAGTACTTC
TRBV19	TRBD1	-	TRBJ1-1	13	CASKDRGDTEAFF	TGTGCCAGCAAGGACAGGGGGGACACTGAAGCTTTCTTT
TRBV9	-	-	TRBJ1-2	12	CASSVYGSGYTF	TGTGCCAGCAGCGTATATGGCTCGGGCTACACCTTC
TRBV7-3	-	-	TRBJ2-1	15	CASSRAHRGPDEQFF	TGTGCCAGCAGCCGTGCACATCGGGGCCCCGATGAGCAGTTCTTC
TRBV5-6	-	-	TRBJ2-7	15	CASSPGTEVVYEQYF	TGTGCCAGCAGCCCAGGGACGGAGGTTGTGTACGAGCAGTACTTC
TRBV2	-	-	TRBJ1-1	13	CASSENGNTEAFF	TGTGCCAGCAGTGAAAACGGGAACACTGAAGCTTTCTTT
TRBV7-7	-	-	TRBJ1-4	15	CASSRLRGTNEKLFF	TGTGCCAGCAGCCGCCTAAGGGGGACTAATGAAAAACTGTTTTTT
TRBV7-3	TRBD2	-	TRBJ2-1	15	CASSPGLASYNEQFF	TGTGCCAGCAGCCCGGGACTAGCATCCTACAATGAGCAGTTCTTC
TRBV19	-	-	TRBJ2-2	17	CASSIRGGTRYIGELFF	TGTGCCAGTAGTATCCGAGGAGGTACCCGGTATATCGGGGAGCTGTTTTTT
TRBV6-6	TRBD2	-	TRBJ2-3	14	CASGASGSTDTQYF	TGTGCCAGCGGAGCTAGCGGAAGCACAGATACGCAGTATTTT
TRBV7-3	-	-	TRBJ1-1	16	CASSLTYGRGNTEAFF	TGTGCCAGCAGCTTAACGTACGGCAGGGGGAACACTGAAGCTTTCTTT
TRBV7-3	-	-	TRBJ1-2	15	CASSLNRDPPYGYTF	TGTGCCAGCAGCTTAAACAGGGATCCCCCTTATGGCTACACCTTC
TRBV5-1	TRBD2	-	TRBJ2-7	15	CASSQGLAGSYEQYF	TGCGCCAGCAGCCAGGGACTAGCGGGGTCATACGAGCAGTACTTC
TRBV2	-	-	TRBJ1-2	12	CASSGRAGGYTF	TGTGCCAGCAGTGGTAGGGCTGGTGGCTACACCTTC
TRBV5-1	TRBD1	-	TRBJ2-7	14	CASSLGTGAYEQYF	TGCGCCAGCAGCTTGGGTACAGGGGCTTACGAGCAGTACTTC
TRBV4-2	-	-	TRBJ2-3	15	CASSRTLGGEDTQYF	TGTGCCAGCAGCCGGACCCTAGGCGGAGAAGATACGCAGTATTTT
TRBV11-3	TRBD2	-	TRBJ2-1	15	CASSPGTSDYNEQFF	TGTGCCAGCAGCCCCGGGACTAGCGACTACAATGAGCAGTTCTTC
TRBV11-2	-	-	TRBJ1-2	13	CASSLGGGAGYTF	TGTGCCAGCAGCTTAGGGGGAGGGGCGGGCTACACCTTC
TRBV28	-	-	TRBJ2-7	13	CASSPLSPGEQYF	TGTGCCAGCAGCCCCCTGTCGCCGGGCGAGCAGTACTTC
TRBV5-1	-	-	TRBJ2-3	16	CASSALRAGGTDTQYF	TGCGCCAGCAGCGCCCTAAGGGCCGGCGGTACAGATACGCAGTATTTT
TRBV6-6	-	once	TRBJ2-5	16	CASSYSAGRNQETQYF	TGTGCCAGCAGTTACTCGGCGGGGCGTAACCAAGAGACCCAGTACTTC
TRBV30	-	-	TRBJ2-1	14	CAWSLYDPYNEQFF	TGTGCCTGGAGTCTGTACGACCCTTACAATGAGCAGTTCTTC
TRBV7-9	-	-	TRBJ2-7	14	CASSTRTGAYEQYF	TGTGCCAGCAGCACACGTACGGGAGCCTACGAGCAGTACTTC
TRBV9	TRBD1	-	TRBJ1-1	14	CASSVAGTEAEAFF	TGTGCCAGCAGCGTAGCCGGGACAGAGGCTGAAGCTTTCTTT
TRBV19	-	once	TRBJ2-3	16	CASSISRRGHTDTQYF	TGTGCCAGTAGTATATCCCGCAGGGGTCATACGGATACGCAGTATTTT
TRBV6-1	TRBD1	-	TRBJ1-2	13	CASRSGQVYGYTF	TGTGCCAGCAGATCTGGACAGGTATATGGCTACACCTTC
TRBV19	-	-	TRBJ2-1	13	CATQRPGVNEQFF	TGTGCCACTCAAAGGCCCGGGGTCAATGAGCAGTTCTTC
TRBV30	-	few	TRBJ1-2	12	CAWSRAAYGYTF	TGTGCCTGGAGTCGGGCAGCCTATGGCTACACCTTC
TRBV5-1	TRBD2	-	TRBJ2-7	15	CASSLPGTGGYEQYF	TGCGCCAGCAGCTTGCCCGGGACGGGGGGCTACGAGCAGTACTTC
TRBV9	TRBD1	-	TRBJ1-1	13	CASSDQGQGEAFF	TGTGCCAGCAGCGACCAGGGACAGGGAGAAGCTTTCTTT
TRBV2	-	once	TRBJ2-7	14	CASRAPGATYEQYF	TGTGCCAGCAGGGCCCCAGGGGCAACCTACGAGCAGTACTTC
TRBV5-1	TRBD1	-	TRBJ2-2	15	CASSWRQGNTGELFF	TGCGCCAGCAGCTGGAGACAGGGTAACACCGGGGAGCTGTTTTTT
TRBV27	-	-	TRBJ1-1	13	CATPRTGNTEAFF	TGTGCCACCCCCCGTACAGGGAACACTGAAGCTTTCTTT
TRBV6-1	TRBD2	-	TRBJ2-7	14	CASSVGGLAGRGYF	TGTGCCAGCAGTGTTGGAGGACTAGCGGGAAGGGGGTACTTC